One and the same sample provided the 3 T cell receptor beta chains below, sequenced in a study of T-cell reconstitution after alpha-beta-depleted transplantation in children listed by TCRdb under 2016. The library was made by PCR. The sample was run on an Illumina HiSeq 2500. TCR libraries were prepared with molecular barcoding, using unique molecular identifiers to normalize TCRbeta repertoire quantification. TCRdb reworked the public reads: Q25 trimming with fastp, MiXCR clone assembly, productive beta chains retained. All rows with the same CDR3 protein become a single entry with the most common DNA and genes. The sample contains about 340,000 distinct CDR3 sequences, about 9.3% of them found a single time. The ten top clones hold 2% to 2.5% of the sample. The material sequenced was PBMCs from the stem cell graft donor, taken from the stem cell graft. These receptors all stem from a human donor who donated a stem cell graft to a child with acute lymphoblastic leukemia.

This clonotype was found many times. The chain is built from TRBV5-1 and TRBJ2-7; 9 bases match TRBD2. The CDR3 sequence is 15 residues long. Germline CDR1 SGHRS, CDR2 YFSETQ. With V trimmed by 1 base and J by 4 bases, 6 bases remained unmatched. This CDR3 reads CASSLFAGGEYEQYF. CDR3 bases: TGCGCCAGCAGCTTGTTTGCGGGAGGGGAGTACGAGCAGTACTTC.

This clonotype came up once. The J gene is TRBJ2-7, the V gene TRBV5-1; TRBD2 aligns across 9 bases. Germline CDR1 and CDR2: SGHRS and YFSETQ. The CDR3 sequence is 15 residues long. V shed 3 bases and J 7 bases; nucleotides not matched to a gene: 11. The CDR3 DNA reads as TGCGCCAGCAGCTCAATAGCGGGAGCGGTAGGGGAGCAGTACTTC. Its translation is CASSSIAGAVGEQYF.

The chain uses TRBV7-3 and TRBJ2-1, with 8 bases lining up with TRBD2. The CDR3 covers 18 residues. CDR1 and CDR2 from the germline V gene are SGHTA and FQGTGA. The J segment lost 0 bases and the V segment lost 1 base, leaving 8 bases of the junction unmatched. CDR3 in amino acids: CASSLKRGRYSSYNEQFF. Here the CDR3 DNA reads TGTGCCAGCAGCTTAAAGCGCGGGAGGTATAGCTCCTACAATGAGCAGTTCTTC.